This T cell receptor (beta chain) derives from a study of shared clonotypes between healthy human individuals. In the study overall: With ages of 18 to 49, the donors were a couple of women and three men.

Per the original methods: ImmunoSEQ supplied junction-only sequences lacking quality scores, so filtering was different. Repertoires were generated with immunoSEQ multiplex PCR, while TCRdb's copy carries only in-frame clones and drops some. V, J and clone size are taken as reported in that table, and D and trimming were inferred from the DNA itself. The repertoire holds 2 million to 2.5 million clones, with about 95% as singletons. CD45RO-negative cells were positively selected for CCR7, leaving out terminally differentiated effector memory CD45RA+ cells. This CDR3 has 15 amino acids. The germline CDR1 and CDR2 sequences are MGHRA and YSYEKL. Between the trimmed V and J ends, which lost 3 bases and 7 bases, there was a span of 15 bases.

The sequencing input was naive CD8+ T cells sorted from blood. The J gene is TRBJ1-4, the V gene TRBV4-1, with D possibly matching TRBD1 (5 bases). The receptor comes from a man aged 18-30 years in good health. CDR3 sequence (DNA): TGCGCCAGCAGCCAGGGACCGGGGGACTTTGAAAAACTGTTTTTT. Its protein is CASSQGPGDFEKLFF.